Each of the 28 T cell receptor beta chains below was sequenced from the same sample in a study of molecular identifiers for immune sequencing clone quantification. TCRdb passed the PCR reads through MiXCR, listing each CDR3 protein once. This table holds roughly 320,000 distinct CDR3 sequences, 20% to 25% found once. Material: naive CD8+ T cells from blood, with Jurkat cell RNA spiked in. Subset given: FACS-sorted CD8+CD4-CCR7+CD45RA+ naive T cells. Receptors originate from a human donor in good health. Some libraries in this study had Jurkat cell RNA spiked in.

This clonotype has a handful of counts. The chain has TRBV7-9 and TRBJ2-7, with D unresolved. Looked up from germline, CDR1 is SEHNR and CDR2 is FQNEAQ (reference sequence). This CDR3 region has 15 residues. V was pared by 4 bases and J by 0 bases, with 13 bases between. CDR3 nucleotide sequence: TGTGCCAGCAGCTCCTCGACAAGTTCCTCCTACGAGCAGTACTTC. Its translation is CASSSSTSSSYEQYF.

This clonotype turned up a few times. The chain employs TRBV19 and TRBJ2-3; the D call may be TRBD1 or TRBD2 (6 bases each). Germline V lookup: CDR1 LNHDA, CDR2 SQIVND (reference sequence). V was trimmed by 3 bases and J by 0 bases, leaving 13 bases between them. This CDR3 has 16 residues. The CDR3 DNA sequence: TGTGCCAGTAGTATGGTTCAGGGGACTAGCACAGATACGCAGTATTTT. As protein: CASSMVQGTSTDTQYF.

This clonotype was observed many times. The CDR3 region is CASSQNRGGLETQYF. The CDR3, as DNA: TGTGCCAGCAGCCAAAACAGGGGAGGTTTAGAGACCCAGTACTTC. The chain carries TRBV4-2 and TRBJ2-5; a possible D gene is TRBD1 (7 bases). Per germline, CDR1 LGHNA and CDR2 YNFKEQ. V was shortened by 2 bases and J by 4 bases, with 14 bases between the two germline ends. The CDR3 is 15 residues long.

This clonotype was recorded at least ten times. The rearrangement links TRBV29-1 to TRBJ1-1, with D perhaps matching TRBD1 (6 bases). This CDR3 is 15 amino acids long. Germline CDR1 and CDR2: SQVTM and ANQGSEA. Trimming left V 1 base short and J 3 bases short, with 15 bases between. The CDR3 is CSVEGSGDFDTEAFF. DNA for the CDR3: TGCAGCGTTGAAGGGTCAGGGGATTTTGACACTGAAGCTTTCTTT.

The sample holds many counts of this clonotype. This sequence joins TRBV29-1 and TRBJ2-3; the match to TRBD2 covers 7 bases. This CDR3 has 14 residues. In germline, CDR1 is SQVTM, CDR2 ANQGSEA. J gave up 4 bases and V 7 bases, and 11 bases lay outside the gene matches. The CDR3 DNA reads TGCAGCGCGCGCCAGGCTAGCGGAGCAGATACGCAGTATTTT. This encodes CSARQASGADTQYF.

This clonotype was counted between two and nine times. The CDR3 DNA sequence: TGTGCCAGTACTGCCGGGACTAGGGGCACCGGGGAGCTGTTTTTT. It specifies CASTAGTRGTGELFF. The rearrangement links TRBV19 to TRBJ2-2; TRBD2 matches at 8 bases. CDR1 and CDR2 (germline): LNHDA, SQIVND (reference sequence). The CDR3 runs 15 residues. The J segment lost 4 bases and the V segment lost 7 bases, leaving 8 bases of the junction unmatched. The entire variable domain, with the rest obtained from reference TRBV19 and TRBJ2-2, is as follows: DGGITQSPKYLFRKEGQNVTLSCEQNLNHDAMYWYRQDPGQGLRLIYYSQIVNDFQKGDIAEGYSVSREKKESFPLTVTSAQKNPTAFYLCASTAGTRGTGELFFGEGSRLTVL.

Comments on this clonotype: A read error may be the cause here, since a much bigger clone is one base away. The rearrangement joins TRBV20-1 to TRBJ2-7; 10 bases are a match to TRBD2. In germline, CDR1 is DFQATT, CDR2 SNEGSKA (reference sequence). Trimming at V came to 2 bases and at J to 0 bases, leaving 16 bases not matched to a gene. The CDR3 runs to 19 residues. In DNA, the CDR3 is TGCAGTGCTAGAACCCTTCCTAGCGGGGGACTCATCAGCTCCTACGAGCAGTACTTC. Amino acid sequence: CSARTLPSGGLISSYEQYF.

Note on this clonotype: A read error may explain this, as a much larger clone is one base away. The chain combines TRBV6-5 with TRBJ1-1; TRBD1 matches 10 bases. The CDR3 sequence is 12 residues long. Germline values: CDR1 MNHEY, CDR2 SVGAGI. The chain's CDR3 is CTSRTGGAEAFF. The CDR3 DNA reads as TGTACCAGCAGGACAGGGGGGGCTGAAGCTTTCTTT.

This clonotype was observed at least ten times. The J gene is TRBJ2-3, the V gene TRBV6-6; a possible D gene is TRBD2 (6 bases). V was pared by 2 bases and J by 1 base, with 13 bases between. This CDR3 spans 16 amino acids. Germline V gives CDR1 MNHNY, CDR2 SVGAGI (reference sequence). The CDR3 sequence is CASSYLRDWGTDTQYF. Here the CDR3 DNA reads TGTGCCAGCAGTTACCTCCGGGACTGGGGCACAGATACGCAGTATTTT.

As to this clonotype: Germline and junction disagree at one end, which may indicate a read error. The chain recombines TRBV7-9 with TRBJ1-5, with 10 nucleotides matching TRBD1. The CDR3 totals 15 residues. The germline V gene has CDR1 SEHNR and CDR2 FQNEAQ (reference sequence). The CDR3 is CVSSSTGGAGQPQHF. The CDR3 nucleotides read TGTGTCAGCAGCTCGACAGGGGGCGCGGGCCAGCCCCAGCATTTT.

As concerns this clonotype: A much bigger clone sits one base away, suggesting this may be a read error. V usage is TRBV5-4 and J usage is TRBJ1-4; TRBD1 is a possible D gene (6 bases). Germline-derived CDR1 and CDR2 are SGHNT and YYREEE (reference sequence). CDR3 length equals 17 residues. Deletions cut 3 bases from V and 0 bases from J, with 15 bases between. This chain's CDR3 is CASSSEGGGATNEKLFF. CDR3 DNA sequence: TGTGCCAGCAGCTCGGAGGGGGGAGGTGCAACTAATGAAAAACTGTTTTTT. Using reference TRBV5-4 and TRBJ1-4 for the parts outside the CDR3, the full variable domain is ETGVTQSPTHLIKTRGQQVTLRCSSQSGHNTVSWYQQALGQGPQFIFQYYREEENGRGNFPPRFSGLQFPNYSSELNVNALELDDSALYLCASSSEGGGATNEKLFFGSGTQLSVL.

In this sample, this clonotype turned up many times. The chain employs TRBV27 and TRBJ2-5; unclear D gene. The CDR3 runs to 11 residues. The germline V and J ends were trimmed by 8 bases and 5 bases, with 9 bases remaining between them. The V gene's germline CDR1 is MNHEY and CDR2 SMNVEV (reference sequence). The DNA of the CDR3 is TGTGCCAGCCAAGACGAGGAGACCCAGTACTTC. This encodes CASQDEETQYF.

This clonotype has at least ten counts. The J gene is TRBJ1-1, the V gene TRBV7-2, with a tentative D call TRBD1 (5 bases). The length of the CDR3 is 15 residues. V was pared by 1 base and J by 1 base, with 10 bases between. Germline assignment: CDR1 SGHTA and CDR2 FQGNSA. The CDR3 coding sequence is TGTGCCAGCAGCTTAGTGACAGACCCGAACACTGAAGCTTTCTTT. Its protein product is CASSLVTDPNTEAFF. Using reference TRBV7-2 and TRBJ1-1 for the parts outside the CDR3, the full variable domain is GAGVSQSPSNKVTEKGKDVELRCDPISGHTALYWYRQSLGQGLEFLIYFQGNSAPDKSGLPSDRFSAERTGGSVSTLTIQRTQQEDSAVYLCASSLVTDPNTEAFFGQGTRLTVV.

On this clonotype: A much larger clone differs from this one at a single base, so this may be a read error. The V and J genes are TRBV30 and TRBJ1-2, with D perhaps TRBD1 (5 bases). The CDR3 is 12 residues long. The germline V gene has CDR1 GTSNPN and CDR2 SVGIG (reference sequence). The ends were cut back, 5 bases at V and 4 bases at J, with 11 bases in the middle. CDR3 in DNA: TGTGCCTGGGACCGGGGCGGCTATGGCTACACCTTC. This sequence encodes CAWDRGGYGYTF.

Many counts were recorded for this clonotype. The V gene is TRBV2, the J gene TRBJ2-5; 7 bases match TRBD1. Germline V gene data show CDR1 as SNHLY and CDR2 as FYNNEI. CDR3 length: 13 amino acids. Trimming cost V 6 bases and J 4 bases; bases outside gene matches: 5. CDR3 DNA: TGTGCCAGCAGGGACAGGACCCCAGAGACCCAGTACTTC. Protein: CASRDRTPETQYF.

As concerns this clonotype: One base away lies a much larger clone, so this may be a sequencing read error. In nucleotides, the CDR3 is TGTGCCAGCAGCGCCGGGGCACAAGGGACCCAGTACTTC. Amino acids: CASSAGAQGTQYF. The chain combines TRBV13 with TRBJ2-5; D may match TRBD1 or TRBD2 (5 bases each). Germline-derived CDR1 and CDR2 are PRHDT and FYEKMQ (reference sequence). This CDR3 contains 13 residues.

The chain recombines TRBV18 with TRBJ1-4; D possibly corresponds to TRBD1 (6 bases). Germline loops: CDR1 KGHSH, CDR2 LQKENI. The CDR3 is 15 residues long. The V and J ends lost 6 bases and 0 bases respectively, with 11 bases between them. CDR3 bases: TGTGCCAGCTCGGACCGACAGGCAACTAATGAAAAACTGTTTTTT. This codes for CASSDRQATNEKLFF.

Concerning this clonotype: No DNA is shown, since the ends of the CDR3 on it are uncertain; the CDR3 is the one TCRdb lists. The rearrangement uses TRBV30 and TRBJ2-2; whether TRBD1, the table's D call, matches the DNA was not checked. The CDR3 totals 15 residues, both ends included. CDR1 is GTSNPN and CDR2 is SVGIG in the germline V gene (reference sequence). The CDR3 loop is CAWGTGTGNTGEPFF.

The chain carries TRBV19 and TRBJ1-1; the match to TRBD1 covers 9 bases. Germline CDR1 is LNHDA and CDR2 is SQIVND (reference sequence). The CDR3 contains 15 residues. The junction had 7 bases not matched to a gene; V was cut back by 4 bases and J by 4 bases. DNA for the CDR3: TGTGCCAGTAGTAAAAACAGACAGGGGGGCACTGAAGCTTTCTTT. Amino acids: CASSKNRQGGTEAFF.

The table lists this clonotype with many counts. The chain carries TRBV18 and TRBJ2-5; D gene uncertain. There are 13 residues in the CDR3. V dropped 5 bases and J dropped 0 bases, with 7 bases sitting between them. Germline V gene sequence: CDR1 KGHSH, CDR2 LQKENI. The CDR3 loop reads CASSSEYQETQYF. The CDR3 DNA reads TGTGCCAGCTCATCAGAGTACCAAGAGACCCAGTACTTC.

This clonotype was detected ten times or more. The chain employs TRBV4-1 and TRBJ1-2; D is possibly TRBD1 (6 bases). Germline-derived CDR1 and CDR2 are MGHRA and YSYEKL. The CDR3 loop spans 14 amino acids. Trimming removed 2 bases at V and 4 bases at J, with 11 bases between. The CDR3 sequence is CASSQTGTPYGYTF. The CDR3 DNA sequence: TGCGCCAGCAGCCAAACAGGGACACCCTATGGCTACACCTTC.

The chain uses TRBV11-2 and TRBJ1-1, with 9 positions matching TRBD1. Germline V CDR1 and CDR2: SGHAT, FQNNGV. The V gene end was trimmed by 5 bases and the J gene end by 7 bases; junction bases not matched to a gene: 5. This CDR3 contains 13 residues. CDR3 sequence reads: CASSRDRGGEAFF. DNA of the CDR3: TGTGCCAGCAGCAGAGACAGGGGGGGTGAAGCTTTCTTT. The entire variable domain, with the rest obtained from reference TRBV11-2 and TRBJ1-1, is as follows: EAGVAQSPRYKIIEKRQSVAFWCNPISGHATLYWYQQILGQGPKLLIQFQNNGVVDDSQLPKDRFSAERLKGVDSTLKIQPAKLEDSAVYLCASSRDRGGEAFFGQGTRLTVV.

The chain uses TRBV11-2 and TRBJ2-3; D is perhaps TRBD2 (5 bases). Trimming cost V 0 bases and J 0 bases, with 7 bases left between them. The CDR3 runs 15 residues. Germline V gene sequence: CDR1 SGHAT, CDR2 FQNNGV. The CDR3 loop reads CASSLEKRSTDTQYF. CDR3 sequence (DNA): TGTGCCAGCAGCTTAGAGAAGCGGAGCACAGATACGCAGTATTTT.

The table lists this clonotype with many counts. The CDR3 DNA reads as TGCAGCGAGCTGACAACAGATACGCAGTATTTT. It codes for CSELTTDTQYF. The chain combines TRBV29-1 with TRBJ2-3; D ambiguous. In germline, CDR1 is SQVTM, CDR2 ANQGSEA. CDR3 length: 11 residues. V lost 7 bases and J 3 bases, leaving 8 bases between the germline ends.

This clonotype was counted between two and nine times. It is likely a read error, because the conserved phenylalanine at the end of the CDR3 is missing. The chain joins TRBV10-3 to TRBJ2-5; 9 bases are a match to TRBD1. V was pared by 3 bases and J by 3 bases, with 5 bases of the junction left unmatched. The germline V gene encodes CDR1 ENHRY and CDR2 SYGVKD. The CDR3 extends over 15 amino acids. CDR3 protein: CAISEKRTGEETQYS. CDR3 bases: TGTGCCATCAGTGAAAAAAGGACAGGGGAAGAGACCCAGTACTCC.

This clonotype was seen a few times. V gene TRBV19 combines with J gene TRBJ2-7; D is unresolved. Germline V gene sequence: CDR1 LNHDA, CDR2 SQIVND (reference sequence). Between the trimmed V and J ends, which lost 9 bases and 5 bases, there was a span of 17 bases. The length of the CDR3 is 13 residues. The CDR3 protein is CASSPGSPDEQYF. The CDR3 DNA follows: TGTGCCAGCTCACCGGGCTCCCCGGACGAGCAGTACTTC.

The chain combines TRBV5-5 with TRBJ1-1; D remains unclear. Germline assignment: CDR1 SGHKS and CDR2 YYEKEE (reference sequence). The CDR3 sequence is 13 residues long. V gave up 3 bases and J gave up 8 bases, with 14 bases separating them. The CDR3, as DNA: TGTGCCAGCAGCTATTCTACGGGTCGGGAAGCTTTCTTT. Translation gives CASSYSTGREAFF.

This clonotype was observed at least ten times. As DNA, the CDR3 is TGTGCCAGCAGTGAATTAGCGGGGTCCGCCTACGAGCAGTACTTC. It translates to CASSELAGSAYEQYF. The V call is TRBV2, the J call TRBJ2-7, with 8 bases aligning to TRBD2. Trimming took 2 bases from V and 2 from J; bases not matched to a gene: 5. There are 15 residues in the CDR3. Germline lookup yields CDR1 SNHLY and CDR2 FYNNEI.